This is a list of T cell receptor beta chains from one sample in a study of CD8+CD57+ T cells in acquired aplastic anemia. TCRdb processed the reads anew with MiXCR; each CDR3 protein has one entry. The table shows about 220,000 distinct CDR3 sequences, with 30% to 40% occurring only once. The sequencing input was sorted CD4+, CD8+, or CD8+CD57+ T cells (not recorded which) from PBMCs. The receptor source for this set is a human donor in good health, serving as a control. Each CDR3 is given with its conserved first and last residue. A D gene is named only where the DNA matches it firmly. Clone size appears in some rows only: once, few, many, or a class for an expanded clone.

j_call,clone_size,v_call,d_call,cdr3_nt,cdr3_aa
TRBJ1-2,few,TRBV18,.,TGTGCCAGCTCACCATTACGCGCGAACTATGGCTACACCTTC,CASSPLRANYGYTF
TRBJ1-3,few,TRBV25-1,.,TGTGCCAGCAGTGAATATAGTTCGCTTGACCTCAATGTGGACACCATATATTTT,CASSEYSSLDLNVDTIYF
TRBJ1-2,many,TRBV29-1,.,TGCAGCGTTGAAATCTACGATGGCTACACCTTC,CSVEIYDGYTF
TRBJ1-2,many,TRBV2,TRBD1,TGTGCCAGCAGTGCCTTTCGGACAGGGGGGGATGGCTACACCTTC,CASSAFRTGGDGYTF
TRBJ1-2,.,TRBV29-1,.,TGCAGCGTTGCCTTAGACGCAGGGATTTATGGCTACACCTTC,CSVALDAGIYGYTF
TRBJ1-2,many,TRBV15,.,TGTGCCACCAGCAGAGATGGAATCTATGGCTACACCTTC,CATSRDGIYGYTF
TRBJ1-1,.,TRBV30,TRBD1,TGTGCCTGGGGACCCAAGACAGGGCGTAGGATGAACACTGAAGCTTTCTTT,CAWGPKTGRRMNTEAFF
TRBJ2-1,.,TRBV15,TRBD2,TGTGCCACCAGCAGAGATGGGGCTAGCGGGATTAATGAGCAGTTCTTC,CATSRDGASGINEQFF
TRBJ1-2,many,TRBV6-2/TRBV6-3,.,TGTGCCAGCAGGGACGGGGAGACTGGCTACACCTTC,CASRDGETGYTF
TRBJ2-3,many,TRBV11-2,.,TGTGCCAGCAGCTTAAGGGACGGCGTCACAGATACGCAGTATTTT,CASSLRDGVTDTQYF
TRBJ2-3,.,TRBV2,TRBD2,TGTGCCAGCAGGAGACTAGCGGCAGATACGCAGTATTTT,CASRRLAADTQYF
TRBJ1-1,once,TRBV15,TRBD1,TGTGCCACCAGCAGAATCGGACAGGGGATGAAGATTGAAGCTTTCTTT,CATSRIGQGMKIEAFF
TRBJ2-7,many,TRBV7-2,.,TGTGCCAGCAGCTTTACGCAGGGCCCCTACGAGCAGTACTTC,CASSFTQGPYEQYF
TRBJ1-2,many,TRBV20-1,.,TGCAGCGCAATCGCGGCGGGGTCGGGCTATGGCTACACCTTC,CSAIAAGSGYGYTF
TRBJ2-7,.,TRBV29-1,.,TGCAGCGTTGGATCCGGGGCCATCTACGAGCAGTACTTC,CSVGSGAIYEQYF
TRBJ1-2,many,TRBV19,.,TGTGCCAGTAGTAACCTAATTGAGGACAGAATAAGAGCTAACTATGGCTACACCTTC,CASSNLIEDRIRANYGYTF
TRBJ2-1,many,TRBV20-1,TRBD2,TGCAGTGCTATCCTAGCGGGAGGGCCCTCCTACAATGAGCAGTTCTTC,CSAILAGGPSYNEQFF
TRBJ1-2,.,TRBV5-1,TRBD1,TGCGCCAGCAGCTTATTGTTGGGACAGGGGGCTTCTGGCTACACCTTC,CASSLLLGQGASGYTF
TRBJ2-5,once,TRBV10-1,.,TGTGCCAGCAGTGAGGTGGACTACCAAGAGACCCAGTACTTC,CASSEVDYQETQYF
TRBJ1-1,many,TRBV7-9,.,TGTGCCAGCAGCTTAGTTACCAGGGACACTGAAGCTTTCTTT,CASSLVTRDTEAFF
TRBJ2-2,many,TRBV25-1,.,TGTGCCAGCAGTGAATGGGGACCCACCGGGGAGCTGTTTTTT,CASSEWGPTGELFF
TRBJ2-1,.,TRBV5-1,TRBD2,TGCGCCAGCAGCTCGTCGGGGGGTGGCAATGAGCAGTTCTTC,CASSSSGGGNEQFF
TRBJ2-5,few,TRBV20-1,TRBD2,TGCAGTGCTAGAAGATATTCCAGCGGGAGGGCCATCGAGACCCAGTACTTC,CSARRYSSGRAIETQYF
TRBJ2-3,many,TRBV3-1,.,TGTGCCAGCAGGGACCTAGGGGCAGATACGCAGTATTTT,CASRDLGADTQYF
TRBJ1-3,few,TRBV3-1,TRBD1,TGTGCCAGCAGCCACACAGGGGGCGGAAACACCATATATTTT,CASSHTGGGNTIYF
TRBJ2-3,many,TRBV20-1,TRBD2,TGCAGTGCTAGAGATAGGGTAGCGGGGGGCACAGATACGCAGTATTTT,CSARDRVAGGTDTQYF
TRBJ2-3,many,TRBV5-1,TRBD2,TGCGCCAGCAGCTACCGGGACTATCTCACAGATACGCAGTATTTT,CASSYRDYLTDTQYF
TRBJ1-1,many,TRBV16,.,TGTGCCAGCCGCGCGAAAATGGGGGAAAGACGCGACGAAGCTTTCTTT,CASRAKMGERRDEAFF
TRBJ2-1,.,TRBV24-1,.,TGTGCCACCAGTGACCCGACTAGTTCGGATGAGCAGTTCTTC,CATSDPTSSDEQFF
TRBJ2-1,.,TRBV11-3,TRBD2,TGTGCCAGCAGCTTAGGGACTAGCGGCGATGAGCAGTTCTTC,CASSLGTSGDEQFF
TRBJ2-3,many,TRBV11-1,.,TGTGCCAGCAGCTTAGCGTGGGGGCTAGCGCGGGTTTCTAGCACAGATACGCAGTATTTT,CASSLAWGLARVSSTDTQYF
TRBJ2-3,.,TRBV20-1,TRBD2,TGCAGTGCTAGAGAAACTAGCGGAGTCCATACGCAGTATTTT,CSARETSGVHTQYF
TRBJ1-1,many,TRBV2,.,TGTGCCAGCAGTGAAGATGGAGGGTCTGGGAACACTGAAGCTTTCTTT,CASSEDGGSGNTEAFF
TRBJ1-2,.,TRBV7-9,TRBD1,TGTGCCAGCAGTCGAGGGACAGGGGATCACTATGGCTACACCTTC,CASSRGTGDHYGYTF
TRBJ1-1,.,TRBV2,TRBD1,TGTGCCAGCAGTTTATCGCAGGGGGGGAACACTGAAGCTTTCTTT,CASSLSQGGNTEAFF
TRBJ2-7,many,TRBV5-1,TRBD2,TGCGCCAGCAGCCGGGGACTAGCGGGGGCCGACTCCTACGAGCAGTACTTC,CASSRGLAGADSYEQYF
TRBJ1-2,.,TRBV7-9,TRBD1,TGTGCCCGCAGCTTAGTGGTAGGGGGCTACTATGGCTACACCTTC,CARSLVVGGYYGYTF
TRBJ2-7,.,TRBV12-3/TRBV12-4,TRBD2,TGTGCCAGCAGTTTTGGGACTAGCGGGATCGACGAGCAGTACTTC,CASSFGTSGIDEQYF
TRBJ2-7,.,TRBV6-5,.,TGTGCCAGCAGTTACTCCGGTCCGGGGCCCTACGAGCGGTACTTC,CASSYSGPGPYERYF
TRBJ2-1,.,TRBV15,TRBD2,TGTGCCACCAGCTTGGGACTAGCGGGGGACAATGAGCAGTTCTTC,CATSLGLAGDNEQFF
TRBJ2-7,many,TRBV7-9,.,TGTGCCAGCAGCTTAGTTTCCGCGGGACATGGCTACGAGCAGTACTTC,CASSLVSAGHGYEQYF
TRBJ2-1,.,TRBV3-1,TRBD1,TGTGCCAGCAGCCGGACAGGGGTCAATGAGCAGTTCTTC,CASSRTGVNEQFF
TRBJ2-3,few,TRBV2,TRBD2,TGTGCCAGCAGTGATTTGCGGGAGGGTCCAGATACGCAGTATTTT,CASSDLREGPDTQYF
TRBJ2-7,.,TRBV2,TRBD1,TGTGCCAGCCTGGACAGGCAGGAGTCCTACGAGCAGTACTTC,CASLDRQESYEQYF
TRBJ2-7,many,TRBV12-3/TRBV12-4,TRBD1,TGTGCCAGCAGTTTGGGACAGGGCTTGTACGAGCAGTACTTC,CASSLGQGLYEQYF
TRBJ1-1,.,TRBV19,.,TGTGCCAGTACCTCACTACAGGGATCGAACACTGAAGCTTTCTTT,CASTSLQGSNTEAFF
TRBJ2-4,few,TRBV7-2,.,TGTGCCAGCAGCACATCTGGGGTGGGGAAAAACATTCAGTACTTC,CASSTSGVGKNIQYF
TRBJ1-1,many,TRBV7-9,.,TGTGCCAGCAACCGAGTGGGCCTGATGAACACTGAAGCTTTCTTT,CASNRVGLMNTEAFF
TRBJ2-1,.,TRBV4-2,.,TGTGCCAGCAGCCAACTTGGAAGCACCTATGAGCAGTTCTTC,CASSQLGSTYEQFF